This T cell receptor (beta chain) was retrieved from a study of T cells in Graves' hyperthyroidism and ophthalmopathy. This clonotype was recorded many times. Its antigen is still unknown. Whole-study findings and limits: Blood also held most thyroid clonotypes expanded beyond 0.001.

Exclusion criteria comprised uncontrolled infection, other autoimmune disease, pregnancy or lactation. TCR beta CDR3 sequences were amplified from RNA transcripts. A set of HTBI primers served as the primers for a first-round RT-PCR of the TCR CDR3. Each CDR3 protein is one row after TCRdb ran MiXCR on the multiplex PCR reads. Of roughly 650,000 distinct CDR3 sequences in the sample, around 16% were seen once. The CDR3 runs 13 residues. The ends lost 6 bases at V and 3 bases at J; junction bases unmatched: 3. Material: blood. The rearrangement links TRBV12-3 or TRBV12-4 to TRBJ1-1; 8 bases match TRBD1. This TCR came from a middle-aged woman with Graves' ophthalmopathy. CDR3 region: CASRPTGDTEAFF. CDR3 nucleotide sequence: TGTGCCAGCAGGCCGACAGGGGACACTGAAGCTTTCTTT.